Presented here are 12 T cell receptor beta chains from one specimen sequenced in a study of cytomegalovirus exposure and HLA in healthy donors. Primers for the PCR totalled 60 Vbeta and 13 Jbeta. Measured with immunoSEQ multiplex PCR; TCRdb has only the in-frame clones, and not every one. In the table there are under 150,000 clones, roughly 77% of which are singletons. The sample consisted of PBMCs. These receptors were collected from a man aged 25-45 years in good health and CMV-seronegative.

The genes are TRBV4-1 and TRBJ2-4; 10 positions agree with TRBD1. The V gene's germline CDR1 is MGHRA and CDR2 YSYEKL. V was clipped by 0 bases and J by 6 bases; unmatched bases: 5. The CDR3 runs to 16 residues. The CDR3 nucleotides are TGCGCCAGCAGCCAAGAAGGGACAGGGGCCGGAAACATTCAGTACTTC. As protein: CASSQEGTGAGNIQYF.

The chain couples TRBV28 to TRBJ2-7; D might be TRBD2 (6 bases). This CDR3 is built from 15 residues. Per germline, CDR1 MDHEN and CDR2 SYDVKM. Trimming pared 4 bases from V and 2 bases from J, leaving 15 bases between. The CDR3, as DNA: TGTGCCAGCAGTTCACCGGGACTCATAGCCTACGAGCAGTACTTC. Protein product: CASSSPGLIAYEQYF.

V usage is TRBV5-6 and J usage is TRBJ2-7, with D perhaps TRBD2 (5 bases). V was trimmed by 4 bases and J by 2 bases, leaving 22 bases between them. Per germline, CDR1 SGHDT and CDR2 YYEEEE. The CDR3 is made up of 17 amino acids. This chain's CDR3 is CASSPRRSGLQTYEQYF. The CDR3 bases are TGTGCCAGCAGCCCTAGGAGGAGTGGACTGCAGACCTACGAGCAGTACTTC.

The V call is TRBV7-9, the J call TRBJ1-1, with D hard to call. The V end was cut by 4 bases, the J end by 4 bases, with 13 bases between. CDR1 is SEHNR, CDR2 FQNEAQ, per germline (reference sequence). The CDR3 spans 14 residues. The CDR3 region is CASSSVGGITEAFF. Written as DNA, the CDR3 is TGTGCCAGCAGCTCCGTGGGAGGAATCACTGAAGCTTTCTTT.

This clone showed up just once. The chain is built from TRBV29-1 and TRBJ1-4; 9 bases agree with TRBD1. In germline, CDR1 is SQVTM, CDR2 ANQGSEA. CDR3 length: 14 residues. With V trimmed by 1 base and J by 8 bases, 5 bases remained unmatched. For the CDR3, the DNA is TGCAGCGTTGAAGGTGGGACAGGGCGAGAAAAACTGTTTTTT. It yields the protein CSVEGGTGREKLFF.

The chain is built from TRBV19 and TRBJ2-7; TRBD2 matches at 9 bases. Germline V CDR1 and CDR2: LNHDA, SQIVND (reference sequence). The CDR3 extends over 17 amino acids. With V trimmed by 5 bases and J by 2 bases, 13 bases remained unmatched. CDR3 bases: TGTGCCAGTAGTGCCCTGGGGCTAGCGGGACCCCCCTACGAGCAGTACTTC. Translating gives CASSALGLAGPPYEQYF.

As to this clone: The germline gene is not matched at one end of the junction; a read error may be the cause. The V call is TRBV5-1, the J call TRBJ1-1, with D perhaps matching TRBD1 (6 bases). Germline-derived CDR1 and CDR2 are SGHRS and YFSETQ. CDR3 length: 15 amino acids. CDR3 bases: TGCGCCGGCAGCTTTTCCAACAGGGTTGGCGAGGAAGCTTTCTTT. Amino acids: CAGSFSNRVGEEAFF.

Concerning this clone itself: An end of the junction differs from the germline gene, which may be a read error. The chain couples TRBV7-7 to TRBJ2-7, with D possibly TRBD2 on 6 matching bases. The CDR3 contains 16 residues. Germline assignment: CDR1 SSHAT and CDR2 FNYEAQ (reference sequence). CDR3 sequence reads: CASSENLRGDMNEQYF. CDR3 DNA: TGTGCTAGCAGCGAAAATTTGCGGGGTGATATGAACGAGCAGTACTTC.

The chain links TRBV7-4 to TRBJ2-7, with TRBD1 identical over 7 bases. This CDR3 is built from 11 residues. CDR1 is SGHVT, CDR2 SQSDAQ, per germline. Trimming cost V 4 bases and J 13 bases; bases outside gene matches: 7. In DNA form, the CDR3 reads TGTGCCAGCAGCTCCCGACAGGGTAGATACTTC. This sequence encodes CASSSRQGRYF.

The chain employs TRBV5-6 and TRBJ2-7; 8 nucleotides agree with TRBD1. The germline V gene has CDR1 SGHDT and CDR2 YYEEEE. The CDR3 is made up of 14 amino acids. The V gene end was trimmed by 2 bases and the J gene end by 4 bases; junction bases not matched to a gene: 5. CDR3 DNA: TGTGCCAGCAGCTTCAGGGGGCGCGGATACGAGCAGTACTTC. Residues: CASSFRGRGYEQYF.

There are a few counts of this clone. This sequence joins TRBV4-1 and TRBJ2-2; possibly TRBD2 for D (5 bases). V was clipped by 0 bases and J by 6 bases, with 14 bases between them. Germline V gene sequence: CDR1 MGHRA, CDR2 YSYEKL. This CDR3 has 16 amino acids. The CDR3 nucleotides are TGCGCCAGCAGCCAAGAGGACTCCCTGCGACCCGGGGAGCTGTTTTTT. It yields the protein CASSQEDSLRPGELFF.

The chain has TRBV15 and TRBJ2-1; tentative D call: TRBD2 (5 bases). Trimming cost V 0 bases and J 9 bases, with 9 bases left between them. Germline V lookup: CDR1 LNHNV, CDR2 YYDKDF (reference sequence). The length of the CDR3 is 13 residues. In DNA form, the CDR3 reads TGTGCCACCAGCAGAGAGAGAGAGGGTGAGCAGTTCTTC. Its translation: CATSREREGEQFF.